The entry below gives a single TCR beta chain sequence along with its context. The germline CDR1 and CDR2 sequences are SGHVS and FNYEAQ. The V end was cut by 1 base, the J end by 3 bases, with 9 bases between. CDR3 length: 14 amino acids. This sample was included in a study of T cells in Graves' hyperthyroidism and ophthalmopathy. Individuals with ophthalmopathy presented a Clinical Activity Score of at least 3, a NOSPECS grade of at least 4 and a duration under 3 months. Used for diagnoses were clinical symptoms, serum thyroxine and TRAb, thyroid ultrasound and orbital computed tomography. RNA transcripts yielded amplified TCR beta CDR3 regions. First-round RT-PCR of the TCR CDR3 relied on the HTBI primer set. TCRdb processed the multiplex PCR reads anew with MiXCR; each CDR3 protein has one entry. The profile shows 660,000 or so distinct CDR3 sequences, roughly 20% of them singletons.

This rearrangement joins TRBV7-6 to TRBJ2-5; possibly TRBD1 for D (6 bases). This sequence originates from a man aged 25-45 years with Graves' ophthalmopathy. The sequencing sample was made of blood. This chain's CDR3 is CASSLVGQKETQYF. CDR3 DNA sequence: TGTGCCAGCAGCTTAGTTGGACAGAAAGAGACCCAGTACTTC.